One and the same sample provided the 31 T cell receptor beta chains below, sequenced in a study of shared clonotypes between healthy human individuals. Here immunoSEQ multiplex PCR was the method, and the copy in TCRdb shows in-frame clones only, minus some. The table records some 89,000 clones, 65% to 70% of them present only once. Sequencing used memory CD8+ T cells sorted from blood. Subset reported: CD45RO+ cells pooled with CCR7-negative TemRA cells. The receptors shown here come from a man in his thirties or forties in good health.

This chain joins TRBV29-1 and TRBJ2-7; 9 bases map to TRBD1. This CDR3 spans 13 amino acids. The trim removed 6 bases at V and 2 bases at J, leaving 5 bases unmatched. CDR1 and CDR2 from the germline V gene are SQVTM and ANQGSEA. The CDR3 here is CSVTQGATYEQYF. CDR3 nucleotide sequence: TGCAGCGTCACACAGGGGGCTACCTACGAGCAGTACTTC.

J is TRBJ2-1 and V is TRBV13; 8 nucleotides align to TRBD2. Looked up from germline, CDR1 is PRHDT and CDR2 is FYEKMQ (reference sequence). This CDR3 is 19 amino acids long. V lost 1 base and J lost 1; bases outside the gene matches: 12. In DNA, the CDR3 is TGTGCCAGCAGCTTAGTACTAAGGAGCGGGAGTGTGTCCTACAATGAGCAGTTCTTC. Translating it yields CASSLVLRSGSVSYNEQFF.

This clone was counted a single time. This sequence joins TRBV5-1 and TRBJ2-1; 9 bases align to TRBD2. CDR3 length: 13 amino acids. Per germline, CDR1 SGHRS and CDR2 YFSETQ. Trimming cost V 7 bases and J 8 bases; bases outside gene matches: 7. The CDR3 here is CASQKAGGYEQFF. The CDR3 DNA sequence: TGCGCCAGCCAAAAAGCGGGAGGCTATGAGCAGTTCTTC. Combining the CDR3 with reference TRBV5-1 and TRBJ2-1 gives the whole variable domain KAGVTQTPRYLIKTRGQQVTLSCSPISGHRSVSWYQQTPGQGLQFLFEYFSETQRNKGNFPGRFSGRQFSNSRSEMNVSTLELGDSALYLCASQKAGGYEQFFGPGTRLTVL.

V is TRBV7-2 and J is TRBJ2-7; D is possibly TRBD1 (6 bases). V lost 1 base, J lost 11 bases, and 15 bases lay in between. The V gene's germline CDR1 is SGHTA and CDR2 FQGNSA. The CDR3 covers 13 residues. The CDR3 loop reads CASSLGQARLEYF. As DNA, the CDR3 is TGTGCCAGCAGCTTAGGACAGGCCCGGTTGGAGTACTTC.

This clone was seen only a few times. The CDR3 DNA is TGTGCCAGCAGCTTGGCGGGAGGGACTGAGCAGTTCTTC. Encoded protein: CASSLAGGTEQFF. The chain has TRBV7-2 and TRBJ2-1, with 9 bases matching TRBD2. Germline CDR1 is SGHTA and CDR2 is FQGNSA. The CDR3 runs 13 residues. The V segment lost 3 bases and the J segment 9 bases; nucleotides outside the gene matches: 3.

V and J are TRBV5-6 and TRBJ1-1; possible D gene TRBD1, 6 bases. This CDR3 is built from 12 residues. V lost 3 bases to trimming and J lost 10 bases, with 13 bases between them. Germline V lookup: CDR1 SGHDT, CDR2 YYEEEE. The CDR3 reads CASSSLDSAAFF. The CDR3, as DNA: TGTGCCAGCAGCTCCCTGGACAGCGCAGCTTTCTTT.

The V call is TRBV13, the J call TRBJ2-1, with D tentatively TRBD1 or TRBD2 (5 bases each). The CDR3 is made up of 15 amino acids. Trimming took 7 bases from V and 2 from J, leaving 15 bases between them. Germline CDR1 and CDR2: PRHDT and FYEKMQ (reference sequence). The CDR3: CASNRGAGTYNEQFF. The DNA of the CDR3 is TGTGCCAGCAATCGAGGGGCAGGTACCTACAATGAGCAGTTCTTC.

The chain joins TRBV10-1 to TRBJ2-6; D ambiguous. The CDR3 loop spans 18 amino acids. Trimming pared 5 bases from V and 5 bases from J, leaving 22 bases between. Germline values: CDR1 WNHNN, CDR2 SYGVQD (reference sequence). The CDR3 bases are TGCGCCAGCAGTACGCCATGGATCGCACAAAGTCGGGCCAACGTCCTGACTTTC. Residues: CASSTPWIAQSRANVLTF.

This clone was observed a few times. The V and J genes are TRBV10-2 and TRBJ2-2; the match to TRBD2 covers 8 bases. Per the germline V gene, CDR1 is WSHSY and CDR2 is SAAADI. J lost 6 bases, V lost 0 bases, and 6 bases had no gene match. CDR3 length equals 16 residues. The CDR3 nucleotides are TGCGCCAGCAGTGAGTCCCCGGGAGGGCCGCCCGGGGAGCTGTTTTTT. Amino acid sequence: CASSESPGGPPGELFF.

This rearrangement joins TRBV19 to TRBJ1-5; no reliable D call. This CDR3 contains 13 residues. Trimming took 3 bases from V and 7 from J, leaving 10 bases between them. In germline, CDR1 is LNHDA, CDR2 SQIVND (reference sequence). CDR3 bases: TGTGCCAGTAGTATGTATGACGACCAGCCCCAGCATTTT. This translates into CASSMYDDQPQHF.

About this clone itself: At the DNA level, this CDR3 is encoded by other sequences in the same sample as well. The CDR3 spells CASSPGTGKSGELFF. The CDR3 bases are TGTGCCAGCAGCCCCGGGACAGGGAAGAGCGGGGAGCTGTTTTTT. The V gene is TRBV7-8, the J gene TRBJ2-2; 9 bases agree with TRBD1. Germline lookup yields CDR1 SGHVS and CDR2 FQNEAQ. CDR3 length equals 15 residues. Trimming cost V 5 bases and J 7 bases; bases outside gene matches: 8.

The chain links TRBV7-7 to TRBJ2-4, with D possibly called TRBD1 or TRBD2 (6 bases each). The CDR3 sequence is 16 residues long. The germline V gene encodes CDR1 SSHAT and CDR2 FNYEAQ (reference sequence). Trimming shortened V by 6 bases and J by 7 bases, and 22 bases separated the two germline ends. CDR3 region: CASRNPREGGRNIQYF. The CDR3 nucleotides are TGTGCCAGCAGGAATCCCAGGGAAGGGGGGAGGAACATTCAGTACTTC.

The gene calls are TRBV28 and TRBJ1-1; maybe TRBD1 (5 bases). Germline V gives CDR1 MDHEN, CDR2 SYDVKM. The CDR3 has 16 amino acids. V was shortened by 0 bases and J by 5 bases, with 16 bases between the two germline ends. The CDR3 is CASSLWSQGPGTEAFF. CDR3 nucleotide sequence: TGTGCCAGCAGTTTATGGTCGCAGGGCCCCGGTACTGAAGCTTTCTTT.

The chain has TRBV28 and TRBJ2-3; 11 nucleotides align to TRBD2. Trimming removed 3 bases from V and 5 bases from J; junction bases left unmatched: 13. Looked up from germline, CDR1 is MDHEN and CDR2 is SYDVKM. This CDR3 region has 18 residues. The CDR3 DNA reads TGTGCCAGCAGTTTTGGGAAGATAGCGGGAGGGCCTGGAGATACGCAGTATTTT. Protein sequence: CASSFGKIAGGPGDTQYF.

The chain has TRBV5-5 and TRBJ2-1; TRBD1 agrees at 7 bases. The CDR3 covers 13 residues. Germline CDR1 and CDR2: SGHKS and YYEKEE (reference sequence). V trimming: 5 bases; J trimming: 3 bases; junction bases outside the gene matches: 2. CDR3 residues: CASRGTDYNEQFF. For the CDR3, the DNA is TGTGCCAGCAGGGGGACAGACTACAATGAGCAGTTCTTC.

This clone was seen a few times. V and J are TRBV14 and TRBJ2-7, with 7 bases matching TRBD1. This CDR3 comprises 14 residues. The J segment lost 0 bases and the V segment lost 6 bases, leaving 5 bases of the junction unmatched. The germline V gene encodes CDR1 SGHDN and CDR2 FVKESK. The CDR3 sequence: CASSRDSSSYEQYF. The CDR3 DNA reads TGTGCCAGCAGTCGGGACAGTAGCTCCTACGAGCAGTACTTC.

V usage is TRBV27 and J usage is TRBJ2-7; D gene ambiguous. The CDR3 totals 16 residues. V was shortened by 5 bases and J by 2 bases, with 19 bases between the two germline ends. CDR1 and CDR2 from the germline V gene are MNHEY and SMNVEV (reference sequence). The CDR3 sequence: CASSPFFGRWTYEQYF. CDR3 in DNA: TGTGCCAGCAGTCCCTTCTTTGGGCGATGGACCTACGAGCAGTACTTC.

The V and J genes are TRBV29-1 and TRBJ1-5, with 9 bases fitting TRBD1. V shed 5 bases and J 2 bases; nucleotides not matched to a gene: 1. The germline V gene encodes CDR1 SQVTM and CDR2 ANQGSEA. This CDR3 has 13 residues. In DNA form, the CDR3 reads TGCAGCGTTCGGACAGGGGGCAATCAGCCCCAGCATTTT. This sequence encodes CSVRTGGNQPQHF.

The chain carries TRBV7-8 and TRBJ2-2; 7 nucleotides agree with TRBD2. Trimming cost V 2 bases and J 5 bases; bases outside gene matches: 5. Germline V CDR1 and CDR2: SGHVS, FQNEAQ. CDR3 length equals 15 residues. This chain's CDR3 is CASSLFARGTGELFF. For the CDR3, the DNA is TGTGCCAGCAGCTTATTCGCGCGGGGGACCGGGGAGCTGTTTTTT.

V and J are TRBV19 and TRBJ2-7, with D tentatively TRBD2 (5 bases). The CDR3 is 13 amino acids. Deletions cut 2 bases from V and 6 bases from J, with 11 bases between. Looked up from germline, CDR1 is LNHDA and CDR2 is SQIVND (reference sequence). CDR3 in amino acids: CASSILLGGEQYF. As DNA, the CDR3 is TGTGCCAGTAGTATATTACTAGGAGGCGAGCAGTACTTC.

The chain links TRBV29-1 to TRBJ2-2, with 8 bases that match TRBD2. Germline V gene lookup returns CDR1 SQVTM and CDR2 ANQGSEA. The CDR3 extends over 14 amino acids. With V trimmed by 4 bases and J by 5 bases, 6 bases remained unmatched. The CDR3 nucleotides read TGCAGCGTTGCGATAGCGGGAATTACCGGGGAGCTGTTTTTT. Residues: CSVAIAGITGELFF.

The chain combines TRBV2 with TRBJ1-2, with D possibly matching TRBD1 (5 bases). The CDR3 runs 16 residues. Deletions cut 1 base from V and 0 bases from J, with 12 bases between. Per the germline V gene, CDR1 is SNHLY and CDR2 is FYNNEI. Written as DNA, the CDR3 is TGTGCCAGCAGTGAAGGAAGGGGTCGCGCTAACTATGGCTACACCTTC. Translated: CASSEGRGRANYGYTF.

V gene TRBV5-6 combines with J gene TRBJ2-3, with 7 bases matching TRBD2. Germline loops: CDR1 SGHDT, CDR2 YYEEEE. The CDR3 runs 16 residues. V lost 5 bases and J lost 0; bases outside the gene matches: 9. CDR3 loop: CASSYLRRESTDTQYF. The CDR3 DNA is TGTGCCAGCAGTTATCTAAGGCGGGAGAGCACAGATACGCAGTATTTT.

As to this clone: This likely stems from a read error, as it lies one base from a far larger clone. This same CDR3 is encoded by further DNA sequences in the sample. This sequence joins TRBV19 and TRBJ1-5, with D uncertain. The length of the CDR3 is 14 residues. CDR1 and CDR2 (germline): LNHDA, SQIVND (reference sequence). Trimming pared 3 bases from V and 0 bases from J, leaving 6 bases between. The CDR3 sequence is CASSIGHSNQPQHF. The CDR3 coding sequence is TGTGCCAGTAGTATTGGCCATAGCAATCAGCCCCAGCATTTT.

This clone was seen a handful of times. The chain uses TRBV27 and TRBJ2-1, with 8 bases lining up with TRBD2. CDR3 size: 17 residues. J gave up 2 bases and V 5 bases, and 11 bases lay outside the gene matches. Germline V gene lookup returns CDR1 MNHEY and CDR2 SMNVEV (reference sequence). CDR3 DNA: TGTGCCAGCAGTACAATTAGCGGGAAGTACACCTACAATGAGCAGTTCTTC. Protein sequence: CASSTISGKYTYNEQFF.

This clone was counted many times. V is TRBV27 and J is TRBJ2-7, with D perhaps matching TRBD1 (5 bases). This CDR3 is 14 amino acids long. CDR1 is MNHEY, CDR2 SMNVEV, per germline (reference sequence). Trimming took off 4 bases at V and 4 bases at J, with 14 bases between the two ends. This CDR3 reads CASSSSGLGYEQYF. For the CDR3, the DNA is TGTGCCAGCAGTTCTTCAGGGTTGGGTTACGAGCAGTACTTC.

J is TRBJ2-3 and V is TRBV28; D possibly corresponds to TRBD1 (6 bases). With 6 bases removed from V and 0 bases from J, the gap between germline ends came to 13 bases. The CDR3 extends over 15 amino acids. Per the germline V gene, CDR1 is MDHEN and CDR2 is SYDVKM. The CDR3 region is CASSRDTSSTDTQYF. CDR3 DNA sequence: TGTGCCAGCAGCCGGGACACTTCTAGCACAGATACGCAGTATTTT. Drawing the rest from reference TRBV28 and TRBJ2-3, the complete variable domain is DVKVTQSSRYLVKRTGEKVFLECVQDMDHENMFWYRQDPGLGLRLIYFSYDVKMKEKGDIPEGYSVSREKKERFSLILESASTNQTSMYLCASSRDTSSTDTQYFGPGTRLTVL.

The chain joins TRBV25-1 to TRBJ2-1; 9 bases line up with TRBD2. This CDR3 comprises 14 residues. V lost 6 bases and J lost 8; bases outside the gene matches: 8. CDR1 MGHDK and CDR2 SYGVNS come from the germline V gene. The CDR3 reads CASRRTSVVDEQFF. CDR3 nucleotides: TGTGCCAGCAGAAGGACTAGCGTAGTGGATGAGCAGTTCTTC.

As regards this clone: Different DNA sequences within this sample yield the same CDR3. The chain links TRBV6-4 to TRBJ2-1, with 12 bases lining up with TRBD2. Germline values: CDR1 MRHNA, CDR2 SNTAGT. V lost 4 bases to trimming and J lost 3 bases; unmatched junction nucleotides: 1. The CDR3 is 15 amino acids. CDR3 DNA: TGTGCCAGCAGTGTGACTAGCGGGAGCTACAATGAGCAGTTCTTC. Residues: CASSVTSGSYNEQFF.

The gene calls are TRBV28 and TRBJ2-7, with a tentative D call TRBD1 (7 bases). The length of the CDR3 is 15 residues. Trimming removed 6 bases from V and 7 bases from J, with 22 bases in between. The germline CDR1 and CDR2 sequences are MDHEN and SYDVKM. The CDR3 DNA follows: TGTGCCAGCAGGAGACTAGGGGGCGACTCTAGGGAGCAGTACTTC. This codes for CASRRLGGDSREQYF.

The chain uses TRBV6-1 and TRBJ1-1; unclear D gene. Trimming removed 7 bases at V and 1 base at J, with 7 bases between. This CDR3 comprises 12 residues. Germline V gives CDR1 MNHNS, CDR2 SASEGT. The CDR3 protein is CASTLWNTEAFF. CDR3 in DNA: TGTGCCAGCACCCTGTGGAACACTGAAGCTTTCTTT.